A selection of T cell receptor beta chains follows, all from one sample in a study of blood T cell repertoires in COVID-19. Measured with immunoSEQ multiplex PCR; TCRdb has only the in-frame clones, and not every one. The sample shows hundreds of thousands of clones, approximately 90% of them seen only once. Sequenced: peripheral blood. The receptor source for this set is a man in his sixties with COVID-19, enrolled during active disease. Each CDR3 is given with its conserved first and last residue. A D gene is named only where the DNA matches it firmly. Clone size is given for some rows only: seen once, a few or many times, or a class if the clone is expanded.

j_call v_call d_call clone_size cdr3_aa cdr3_nt
TRBJ2-7 TRBV11-2 TRBD1 - CASIGTARPYEQYF TGTGCCAGCATCGGGACAGCCCGCCCCTACGAGCAGTACTTC
TRBJ2-3 TRBV11-3 - - CASSLNRLSGTQYF TGTGCCAGCAGCTTAAACCGACTAAGCGGTACGCAGTATTTT
TRBJ2-2 TRBV5-1 TRBD2 - CASSSTSGSNTGELFF TGCGCCAGCAGCTCGACTAGCGGGAGTAATACCGGGGAGCTGTTTTTT
TRBJ1-1 TRBV18 - - CASSPLGAEAFF TGTGCCAGCTCCCCTTTAGGGGCTGAAGCTTTCTTT
TRBJ2-2 TRBV19 TRBD1 once CASSIDRGNTGELFF TGTGCCAGTAGCATCGACAGGGGAAACACCGGGGAGCTGTTTTTT
TRBJ1-3 TRBV10-1 TRBD1 - CASSVGQGFGNTIYF TGCGCCAGCAGTGTCGGACAGGGATTTGGAAACACCATATATTTT
TRBJ2-7 TRBV20-1 - few CSGLDGEQYF TGCAGTGGACTAGACGGCGAGCAGTACTTC
TRBJ2-1 TRBV7-8 TRBD1 - CASSMGQGAYNEQFF TGTGCCAGCAGCATGGGACAGGGCGCCTACAATGAGCAGTTCTTC
TRBJ2-7 TRBV27 TRBD1 few CASSPLGTAGEQYF TGTGCCAGCAGTCCCCTAGGGACAGCTGGCGAGCAGTACTTC
TRBJ1-1 TRBV10-2 - - CASRENTNTEAFF TGCGCCAGCAGAGAAAACACGAACACTGAAGCTTTCTTT
TRBJ2-3 TRBV19 - - CASSIPGGTDTQYF TGTGCCAGTAGTATTCCCGGGGGCACAGATACGCAGTATTTT
TRBJ2-3 TRBV20-1 - - CSARERDTQYF TGCAGTGCGCGGGAAAGAGATACGCAGTATTTT
TRBJ1-6 TRBV19 - - CASGRISSPLHF TGTGCCAGTGGGAGAATTAGTTCACCCCTCCACTTT
TRBJ2-2 TRBV19 - - CASQIEGYTGELFF TGTGCCAGTCAGATAGAGGGATACACCGGGGAGCTGTTTTTT
TRBJ1-5 TRBV12-5 TRBD1 - CASGPGTGLGPQHF TGTGCTAGTGGCCCCGGGACAGGGCTCGGGCCCCAGCATTTT
TRBJ2-5 TRBV3-1/TRBV3-2 - - CASSQGVAGIETQYF TGTGCCAGCAGCCAAGGGGTCGCAGGGATCGAGACCCAGTACTTC
TRBJ2-2 TRBV7-8 - - CASSSYTGELFF TGTGCCAGCAGCTCTTATACCGGGGAGCTGTTTTTT
TRBJ2-1 TRBV7-2 TRBD1 - CASSPGTGNYNEQFF TGTGCCAGCAGCCCCGGGACAGGGAACTACAATGAGCAGTTCTTC
TRBJ2-3 TRBV6-5 TRBD2 - CASSPRGRATDTQYF TGTGCCAGCAGCCCCCGCGGGAGGGCAACAGATACGCAGTATTTT
TRBJ1-3 TRBV6-2/TRBV6-3 TRBD1 - CASSYSATGAYSGNTIYF TGTGCCAGCAGTTATTCCGCCACAGGGGCCTACTCTGGAAACACCATATATTTT
TRBJ2-2 TRBV6-1 TRBD2 - CASSVPAGGTNTGELFF TGTGCCAGCAGTGTACCAGCGGGGGGGACGAACACCGGGGAGCTGTTTTTT
TRBJ1-2 TRBV3-1/TRBV3-2 TRBD1 - CASSQDFSDRLGYTF TGTGCCAGCAGCCAAGACTTTTCGGACAGGTTGGGCTACACCTTC
TRBJ2-1 TRBV9 TRBD1 - CASSVGPGGDEQFF TGTGCCAGCAGCGTGGGCCCAGGGGGCGATGAGCAGTTCTTC
TRBJ2-3 TRBV4-3 TRBD1 - CASSQEGGQGLADTQYF TGCGCCAGCAGCCAAGAAGGTGGACAGGGTTTAGCAGATACGCAGTATTTT
TRBJ2-1 TRBV28 TRBD2 - CASTRLAGINEQFF TGTGCCAGCACGCGACTAGCGGGAATAAATGAGCAGTTCTTC
TRBJ2-2 TRBV5-4 - - CASSLQGSGELFF TGTGCCAGCAGCTTGCAGGGATCCGGGGAGCTGTTTTTT
TRBJ1-2 TRBV28 TRBD1 - CASISDRVFDGYTF TGTGCCAGCATTTCGGACAGGGTTTTCGACGGCTACACCTTC
TRBJ1-6 TRBV5-1 TRBD1 - CASSLTGGQTYNSPLHF TGCGCCAGCAGCTTAACAGGGGGACAGACCTATAATTCACCCCTCCACTTT
TRBJ1-1 TRBV30 - - CAWTEGHRNLNTEAFF TGTGCCTGGACCGAGGGACACCGGAACTTGAACACTGAAGCTTTCTTT
TRBJ2-2 TRBV9 - - CASSVAFTGELFF TGTGCCAGCAGCGTAGCTTTCACCGGGGAGCTGTTTTTT
TRBJ2-7 TRBV12-3/TRBV12-4 TRBD1 - CASRTGHWGEQYF TGTGCCAGCAGGACAGGGCATTGGGGGGAGCAGTACTTC
TRBJ2-1 TRBV11-1 - - CASGRGGMAYNEQFF TGTGCCAGCGGTAGAGGCGGGATGGCCTACAATGAGCAGTTCTTC
TRBJ2-2 TRBV5-6 - once CASSLSTGELFF TGTGCCAGCAGCCTTTCGACCGGGGAGCTGTTTTTT
TRBJ2-2 TRBV6-2/TRBV6-3 - - CASSYLHTGELFF TGTGCCAGCAGTTACCTCCACACCGGGGAGCTGTTTTTT
TRBJ2-7 TRBV18 - - CASSPTGIRSYEQYF TGTGCCAGCTCGCCCACAGGGATTCGCTCCTACGAGCAGTACTTC
TRBJ2-7 TRBV3-1/TRBV3-2 - - CASSQEGAALYF TGTGCCAGCAGCCAAGAAGGGGCAGCTCTTTACTTC
TRBJ2-4 TRBV3-1/TRBV3-2 - - CASSQARGNIQYF TGTGCCAGCAGCCAAGCTAGGGGAAACATTCAGTACTTC
TRBJ2-7 TRBV6-6 TRBD2 once CASSPTGTNAYEQYF TGTGCCAGCAGTCCGACCGGGACTAACGCCTACGAGCAGTACTTC
TRBJ2-5 TRBV5-1 - - CASSLEGWQGGFLKETQYF TGCGCCAGCAGCTTGGAAGGGTGGCAGGGGGGATTCCTTAAGGAGACCCAGTACTTC
TRBJ1-4 TRBV4-3 - - CASSGGLNEKLFF TGCGCCAGCAGCGGGGGCCTCAATGAAAAACTGTTTTTT
TRBJ2-2 TRBV5-1 - - CASSLGQVGTGELFF TGCGCCAGCAGCTTAGGTCAGGTTGGGACCGGGGAGCTGTTTTTT
TRBJ1-2 TRBV29-1 - - CSVDPGSGYGYTF TGCAGCGTTGATCCGGGTTCGGGCTATGGCTACACCTTC
TRBJ2-7 TRBV28 - - CASSLGQSQHF TGTGCCAGCAGCCTCGGACAGTCCCAGCACTTC
TRBJ2-3 TRBV30 - - CAWSKPLARTDTQYF TGTGCCTGGAGTAAACCTCTAGCGCGCACAGATACGCAGTATTTT
TRBJ1-1 TRBV5-1 - - CASSFEVGNTEAFF TGCGCCAGCAGCTTCGAGGTGGGGAACACTGAAGCTTTCTTT
TRBJ1-6 TRBV4-2 - - CASSPTISGYEPLHF TGTGCCAGCAGCCCGACTATTTCGGGGTATGAACCCCTCCACTTT
TRBJ1-4 TRBV19 - - CASSWGRGMEKLFF TGTGCCAGTAGTTGGGGCAGAGGAATGGAAAAACTGTTTTTT
TRBJ1-5 TRBV5-1 - few CASSPTGYSNQPQHF TGCGCCAGCAGCCCCACGGGGTATAGCAATCAGCCCCAGCATTTT
TRBJ2-4 TRBV27 - - CASSGHGVNIQYF TGTGCCAGCAGTGGCCACGGGGTGAACATTCAGTACTTC
TRBJ2-5 TRBV7-2 TRBD1 - CASSSRQGAKETQYF TGTGCCAGCAGCTCTCGACAGGGTGCTAAGGAGACCCAGTACTTC
TRBJ1-2 TRBV5-1 TRBD1 - CASSLDRGYGYTF TGCGCCAGCAGCTTGGACAGGGGTTATGGCTACACCTTC
TRBJ2-1 TRBV3-1/TRBV3-2 TRBD1 - CASSPIRGTGFNEQFF TGTGCCAGCAGCCCGATCCGCGGGACAGGGTTTAATGAGCAGTTCTTC